These 11 T cell receptor beta chains were all obtained from the same sample, sequenced in a study of T cell responses to AZD1222 COVID-19 vaccine. Clones were sequenced by immunoSEQ multiplex PCR, and TCRdb holds only the in-frame ones, with some missing. The sample lists about 73,000 clones, 89% occurring once. This specimen consisted of peripheral blood, obtained 28 days after the second AZD1222 dose. The receptor set was obtained from an adult who received the AZD1222 COVID-19 vaccine.

V and J are TRBV5-4 and TRBJ2-3; 8 positions match TRBD2. This CDR3 region has 13 residues. The V and J ends lost 3 bases and 5 bases, in that order; junction bases with no gene match: 2. CDR1 and CDR2 from the germline V gene are SGHNT and YYREEE (reference sequence). The CDR3 loop is CASSSRGGDTQYF. The DNA for the CDR3 is TGTGCCAGCAGCTCCCGGGGGGGAGATACGCAGTATTTT.

This chain joins TRBV6-2 or TRBV6-3 and TRBJ2-2; D is perhaps TRBD1 (5 bases). The V gene's germline CDR1 is MNHEY and CDR2 SVGEGT. This CDR3 spans 18 amino acids. The germline V and J ends were trimmed by 1 base and 4 bases, with 19 bases remaining between them. The CDR3 region has the DNA TGTGCCAGCAGTTACTACCACCTCAAGACAGTTGCCACCGGGGAGCTGTTTTTT. This codes for CASSYYHLKTVATGELFF.

This chain uses TRBV6-2 or TRBV6-3 with TRBJ2-5; TRBD1 might be the D (6 bases). The CDR3 length is 16 residues. Deletions cut 3 bases from V and 2 bases from J, with 16 bases between. Germline V lookup: CDR1 MNHEY, CDR2 SVGEGT. The CDR3 here is CASSYVLVRGQETQYF. The CDR3 DNA is TGTGCCAGCAGTTATGTGCTGGTGAGGGGGCAAGAGACCCAGTACTTC.

This chain connects TRBV19 to TRBJ1-3; 9 bases fit TRBD1. V gave up 4 bases and J gave up 0 bases; unmatched junction bases: 4. From germline, CDR1 is LNHDA and CDR2 SQIVND (reference sequence). The CDR3 runs to 16 residues. CDR3 coding DNA: TGTGCCAGTAGTAACCGGGACAGGGTCTCTGGAAACACCATATATTTT. This encodes CASSNRDRVSGNTIYF.

This chain uses TRBV15 with TRBJ1-3, with 9 bases that match TRBD1. The J segment lost 2 bases and the V segment lost 0 bases, leaving 8 bases of the junction unmatched. The CDR3 is 18 residues long. Germline CDR1 and CDR2: LNHNV and YYDKDF (reference sequence). This CDR3 is CATSREIFGQGTGNTIYF. CDR3 coding DNA: TGTGCCACCAGCAGAGAGATTTTTGGACAGGGGACTGGAAACACCATATATTTT.

V gene TRBV27 combines with J gene TRBJ1-1, with 8 bases matching TRBD1. V shed 4 bases, J shed 4 bases, and the junction held 8 bases outside the gene matches. The CDR3 consists of 15 residues. Germline-derived CDR1 and CDR2 are MNHEY and SMNVEV (reference sequence). CDR3 protein: CASSSRTGPGTEAFF. The CDR3, as DNA: TGTGCCAGCAGTTCACGGACAGGGCCAGGCACTGAAGCTTTCTTT.

The gene calls are TRBV6-5 and TRBJ2-7; D may be TRBD1 or TRBD2 (7 bases each). V gave up 8 bases and J gave up 0 bases, with 17 bases separating them. This CDR3 contains 15 residues. Germline loops: CDR1 MNHEY, CDR2 SVGAGI. CDR3: CASGEGARRSYEQYV. In nucleotides, the CDR3 is TGTGCCAGCGGGGAGGGGGCTCGACGCTCCTACGAGCAGTACGTC.

This clone was observed a single time. The chain has TRBV5-6 and TRBJ2-2; D tentatively reads TRBD1 or TRBD2 (5 bases each). Trimming shortened V by 4 bases and J by 0 bases, and 10 bases separated the two germline ends. The CDR3 extends over 15 amino acids. The germline V gene has CDR1 SGHDT and CDR2 YYEEEE. The CDR3 region has the DNA TGTGCCAGCAGCCCCCCGGGGCCGAACACCGGGGAGCTGTTTTTT. Its translation is CASSPPGPNTGELFF.

The rearrangement links TRBV11-3 to TRBJ2-3; tentative D call: TRBD2 (6 bases). Looked up from germline, CDR1 is SGHNT and CDR2 is YENEEA. V lost 0 bases, J lost 2 bases, and 12 bases lay in between. The CDR3 is 16 residues long. Written as DNA, the CDR3 is TGTGCCAGCAGCTTAGAGGACCTAGCGTACACAGATACGCAGTATTTT. Translating it yields CASSLEDLAYTDTQYF.

V and J are TRBV4-2 and TRBJ2-3; TRBD2 matches 13 bases. The CDR3 totals 17 residues. J gave up 0 bases and V 4 bases, and 4 bases lay outside the gene matches. Per germline, CDR1 LGHNA and CDR2 YNFKEQ. This CDR3 reads CASSPGTSGKSTDTQYF. CDR3 DNA sequence: TGTGCCAGCAGCCCCGGGACTAGCGGGAAAAGCACAGATACGCAGTATTTT.

J is TRBJ1-4 and V is TRBV29-1; possible D gene TRBD1, 5 bases. Germline CDR1 is SQVTM and CDR2 is ANQGSEA. The CDR3 loop spans 13 amino acids. V was trimmed by 6 bases and J by 4 bases, leaving 12 bases between them. DNA for the CDR3: TGCAGCGTGGCAGGGAGAGGTAATGAAAAACTGTTTTTT. Protein product: CSVAGRGNEKLFF.